This TCR beta chain was recorded in a study of blood T cells in healthy people across ages. Study outcomes and limitations: Long-lived donors carried more naive CD4+ cells and greater diversity than aged donors. Roughly linear age-related decline in beta diversity appeared, significant by age approximately 40.

Worth noting for this clonotype: As yet, its antigen is unknown.

Drawn from each donor were 7.5 to 10 milliliters of peripheral blood. Combining a sample-barcoded 5' primer with a J-beta primer mix, a second PCR ran for about 6 to 11 cycles. Template switching added a 12-random-nucleotide identifier to every cDNA molecule. TCRdb fed the 5' RACE reads into MiXCR, producing one record per CDR3 protein. This table holds roughly 720,000 distinct CDR3 sequences, about 48% found once. This CDR3 has 12 residues. V shed 6 bases and J shed 3 bases, with 6 bases lying between them. Germline loops: CDR1 MNHEY, CDR2 SVGAGI. The clonotype originates from a man at least 80 years old in good health. The material sequenced was blood. This chain uses TRBV6-5 with TRBJ2-1, with D unresolved. The CDR3 coding sequence is TGTGCCAGCAGCTCAGTCTACAATGAGCAGTTCTTC. Its translation: CASSSVYNEQFF.